The rows below give T cell receptor beta chains drawn from one sample of a study of Ad26.COV2.S vaccination and SARS-CoV-2 variants. TCRdb's table, derived via immunoSEQ multiplex PCR, lists solely in-frame clones and lacks some. Among more than 300,000 clones, around four fifths were seen once, and the ten largest hold approximately 2.2%. This material consisted of peripheral blood, taken in a trial of Ad26.COV2.S vaccine versus placebo. Source of these receptors: a person aged 18 to 59 who received the Ad26.COV2.S COVID-19 vaccine or a placebo. Each CDR3 is given with its conserved first and last residue.

CDR3	V	J
CASSQSGQGTGELFF	TRBV16	TRBJ2-2
CATSDQLAADTQYF	TRBV24-1	TRBJ2-3
CVRSFPQACSGNTIYF	TRBV7-5	TRBJ1-3
CSVEGYSGANVLTF	TRBV29-1	TRBJ2-6
CASSLQTYEQYF	TRBV12-3/TRBV12-4	TRBJ2-7
CASSAVGRDTQYF	TRBV9	TRBJ2-3
CASSFDNTGELFF	TRBV5-4	TRBJ2-2
CASSLERNTQYF	TRBV11-2	TRBJ2-3
CASSLSSGQQYF	TRBV7-9	TRBJ2-7
CASSPRQSEAFF	TRBV7-9	TRBJ1-1
CASSKVGMYRDNQPQHF	TRBV21-1	TRBJ1-5
CAISESKTATGELFF	TRBV10-3	TRBJ2-2
CASSLDGTETQYF	TRBV7-9	TRBJ2-5
CASSSLTGPLGYTF	TRBV9	TRBJ1-2
CASSVFGSSYEQYF	TRBV9	TRBJ2-7
CASSFLTSGGLEFF	TRBV5-4	TRBJ2-1
CSASARGRESNQPQHF	TRBV20-1	TRBJ1-5
CASLNTDGNYGYTF	TRBV6-6	TRBJ1-2
CASSISPRLGLAKNIQYF	TRBV2	TRBJ2-4
CASSEAPLSSDNEKLFF	TRBV2	TRBJ1-4
CASNPRGIAKNIQYF	TRBV28	TRBJ2-4
CASSATGSGNTIYF	TRBV7-3	TRBJ1-3
CASSLGVPAGLINYEQYF	TRBV7-8	TRBJ2-7
CASSNPTGQGRNEKLFF	TRBV7-6	TRBJ1-4
CASSLRQGGETEAFF	TRBV5-1	TRBJ1-1
CASSGQGGFGKNIQYF	TRBV28	TRBJ2-4